These T cell receptor beta chains were read from a single sample in a study of PD-L1 blockade in urothelial cancer. The table came from immunoSEQ multiplex PCR; TCRdb's copy has only in-frame clones and leaves some out. Altogether over 100,000 clones are present, around 93% being singletons, with the ten largest covering 3% to 4.5%. This sample comprised PBMCs, obtained around atezolizumab (anti-PD-L1) treatment. The receptors originated from a man between 60 and 70 years old with urothelial cancer. The CDR3 runs from the conserved cysteine through the conserved F or W.

TRBV4-3 | CASSQEDRAGGPHNEQFF
TRBV5-4 | CASSLRGGADTQYF
TRBV19 | CASSMWTGADYGYTF
TRBV29-1 | CSVAEGGNQPQHF
TRBV11-2 | CASSRDNQETQYF
TRBV19 | CASSIQINQPQHF
TRBV7-2 | CASSLSQGSDGYTF
TRBV7-2 | CASRRAGAYTDTQYF
TRBV28 | CASSSIFYEQYF
TRBV2 | CASSEHLAGGTDTQYF
TRBV6-5 | CASSFADNAYNEQFF
TRBV15 | CATSTGLDEQYF
TRBV11-2 | CASSSLSAAVEYF
TRBV6-4 | CASSVGASASSEQFF
TRBV9 | CASSAGASATDTQYF
TRBV29-1 | CSVETGGENYGYTF
TRBV23-1 | CASSHRGGTSYTEAFF
TRBV30 | CAWSRSGTSTDTQYF
TRBV6-5 | CASRHGADTQYF
TRBV5-6 | CASLGQTGGTGELFF